Following are 24 T cell receptor beta chains from one sample sequenced in a study of blood T cell repertoires in COVID-19. Using immunoSEQ multiplex PCR, the repertoire was profiled, and TCRdb retains in-frame clones only, with some absent. The sample holds 200,000 to 250,000 clones, roughly 86% seen once. The specimen was peripheral blood. The origin of the receptors is a woman aged 55-69 years with acute or convalescent COVID-19.

This chain uses TRBV5-1 with TRBJ1-2; D ambiguous. The length of the CDR3 is 15 residues. Germline CDR1 SGHRS, CDR2 YFSETQ. Trimming removed 5 bases at V and 3 bases at J, with 17 bases between. The CDR3 sequence is CASRRGPQADYGYTF. CDR3 DNA: TGCGCCAGCAGGAGAGGGCCGCAGGCGGACTATGGCTACACCTTC.

V is TRBV19 and J is TRBJ2-1; D perhaps matches TRBD2 (6 bases). V gave up 4 bases and J gave up 8 bases, with 18 bases separating them. The CDR3 sequence is 15 residues long. CDR1 LNHDA and CDR2 SQIVND come from the germline V gene (reference sequence). In nucleotides, the CDR3 is TGTGCCAGTAGTACGGCCGACGGGAGTGTCTATGAGCAGTTCTTC. This encodes CASSTADGSVYEQFF.

The V gene is TRBV7-9, the J gene TRBJ2-7; the D is unclear. Per the germline V gene, CDR1 is SEHNR and CDR2 is FQNEAQ (reference sequence). The CDR3 covers 11 residues. The V end lost 4 bases, the J end lost 5 bases, and 6 bases lay between the germline ends. CDR3 in amino acids: CASSSYDEQYF. DNA of the CDR3: TGTGCCAGCAGCTCCTACGACGAGCAGTACTTC.

The chain recombines TRBV4-3 with TRBJ1-3; maybe TRBD1 (5 bases). CDR3 length: 13 residues. The V gene lost 6 bases and the J gene lost 4 bases, with 10 bases spanning the gap. The V gene's germline CDR1 is LGHNA and CDR2 YSLEER. This CDR3 is CASRSTGGNTIYF. In DNA form, the CDR3 reads TGCGCCAGCAGATCCACAGGAGGAAACACCATATATTTT.

This clone showed up just once. V usage is TRBV7-2 and J usage is TRBJ2-2; possibly TRBD1 for D (5 bases). This CDR3 has 15 residues. Deletions cut 4 bases from V and 1 base from J, with 10 bases between. CDR1 is SGHTA, CDR2 FQGNSA, per germline. CDR3 amino acids: CASSYPQGNTGELFF. DNA for the CDR3: TGTGCCAGCAGCTACCCCCAGGGGAACACCGGGGAGCTGTTTTTT.

V is TRBV6-5 and J is TRBJ2-7; D might be TRBD2 (7 bases). Germline CDR1 is MNHEY and CDR2 is SVGAGI. Deletions cut 9 bases from V and 2 bases from J, with 20 bases between. The CDR3 spans 15 residues. Here the CDR3 reads CASRRGGRKAYEQYF. The CDR3 DNA sequence: TGTGCCAGTCGGAGGGGGGGGCGGAAGGCCTACGAGCAGTACTTC.

The chain employs TRBV12-5 and TRBJ1-3; unclear D gene. V gave up 3 bases and J gave up 2 bases, with 17 bases separating them. The CDR3 loop spans 17 amino acids. CDR1 is LGHNT and CDR2 is FRNRAP in the germline V gene. In DNA, the CDR3 is TGTGCTAGTGGTTTTTTCTTCTCGCCGGGTACTGGAAACACCATATATTTT. It is translated as CASGFFFSPGTGNTIYF.

J is TRBJ2-3 and V is TRBV18, with TRBD2 identical over 7 bases. J lost 4 bases, V lost 4 bases, and 11 bases had no gene match. This CDR3 spans 16 amino acids. Germline V lookup: CDR1 KGHSH, CDR2 LQKENI. CDR3 protein: CASSQSTPGRADTQYF. The CDR3 bases are TGTGCCAGCTCACAATCAACACCGGGGAGGGCAGATACGCAGTATTTT.

The chain joins TRBV4-2 to TRBJ2-1, with 14 bases fitting TRBD2. CDR1 and CDR2 from the germline V gene are LGHNA and YNFKEQ. There are 16 residues in the CDR3. V was clipped by 0 bases and J by 13 bases; unmatched bases: 8. This CDR3 is CASSQDLVGLAGGQFF. DNA for the CDR3: TGTGCCAGCAGCCAAGATCTGGTCGGACTAGCGGGAGGACAGTTCTTC.

The table lists this clone with a count of one. The chain links TRBV6-4 to TRBJ2-3, with D possibly being TRBD2 (6 bases). In germline, CDR1 is MRHNA, CDR2 SNTAGT. V lost 10 bases to trimming and J lost 2 bases, with 19 bases between them. This CDR3 is built from 15 residues. CDR3 nucleotides: TGTGCCACCTCCAAGGCGAGGGGACTCACAGATACGCAGTATTTT. This codes for CATSKARGLTDTQYF.

Worth noting for this clone: The sample carries other DNA sequences with the same CDR3. The chain combines TRBV29-1 with TRBJ2-5; 7 positions agree with TRBD2. With V trimmed by 6 bases and J by 5 bases, 0 bases remained unmatched. This CDR3 has 10 residues. Germline CDR1 reads SQVTM; CDR2 reads ANQGSEA. CDR3 sequence (DNA): TGCAGCGTGCGGGAGGAGACCCAGTACTTC. Encoded protein: CSVREETQYF. Supplemented by reference TRBV29-1 and TRBJ2-5, the full variable domain reads SAVISQKPSRDICQRGTSLTIQCQVDSQVTMMFWYRQQPGQSLTLIATANQGSEATYESGFVIDKFPISRPNLTFSTLTVSNMSPEDSSIYLCSVREETQYFGPGTRLLVL.

The V and J genes are TRBV9 and TRBJ2-3; D possibly corresponds to TRBD2 (5 bases). Germline values: CDR1 SGDLS, CDR2 YYNGEE. There are 12 residues in the CDR3. V was clipped by 2 bases and J by 4 bases, with 5 bases between them. DNA for the CDR3: TGTGCCAGCAGCGTTAGCGCAGATACGCAGTATTTT. Translated, it gives CASSVSADTQYF.

The rearrangement links TRBV12-3 or TRBV12-4 to TRBJ1-1, with 7 bases fitting TRBD1. The junction had 5 bases not matched to a gene; V was cut back by 5 bases and J by 8 bases. The length of the CDR3 is 12 residues. CDR3 in amino acids: CASSAGQYEAFF. CDR3 coding DNA: TGTGCCAGCAGTGCGGGACAGTACGAAGCTTTCTTT.

The rearrangement joins TRBV28 to TRBJ2-7, with TRBD2 identical over 11 bases. CDR1 MDHEN and CDR2 SYDVKM come from the germline V gene. This CDR3 has 14 amino acids. Germline trimming cut 2 bases from V and 7 bases from J; bases unmatched to any gene: 4. The CDR3 is CASSLRLAGGEQYF. The CDR3 DNA reads TGTGCCAGCAGTTTACGTCTAGCGGGAGGTGAGCAGTACTTC.

This chain connects TRBV5-4 to TRBJ2-5; the D gene is possibly TRBD2 (6 bases). Germline values: CDR1 SGHNT, CDR2 YYREEE (reference sequence). This CDR3 contains 13 residues. The germline V and J ends were trimmed by 0 bases and 5 bases, with 8 bases remaining between them. The chain's CDR3 is CASSLGGRETQYF. The CDR3, as DNA: TGTGCCAGCAGCTTGGGGGGGAGGGAGACCCAGTACTTC.

This clone was recorded a few times. The chain links TRBV5-1 to TRBJ2-3; 12 nucleotides align to TRBD2. V was pared by 4 bases and J by 0 bases, with 12 bases of the junction left unmatched. This CDR3 has 19 residues. Per germline, CDR1 SGHRS and CDR2 YFSETQ. Written as DNA, the CDR3 is TGCGCCAGCAGCGGAAACCCTAGCGGGGGGGTCGGTAGCACAGATACGCAGTATTTT. The encoded protein is CASSGNPSGGVGSTDTQYF. Looking up the rest from reference TRBV5-1 and TRBJ2-3 gives the full variable domain: KAGVTQTPRYLIKTRGQQVTLSCSPISGHRSVSWYQQTPGQGLQFLFEYFSETQRNKGNFPGRFSGRQFSNSRSEMNVSTLELGDSALYLCASSGNPSGGVGSTDTQYFGPGTRLTVL.

A word on this clone: At one end, the junction sequence differs from germline, possibly due to a read error. The chain recombines TRBV7-9 with TRBJ1-3, with D possibly being TRBD1 (5 bases). Germline V gene lookup returns CDR1 SEHNR and CDR2 FQNEAQ (reference sequence). The CDR3 length is 16 residues. The CDR3 region has the DNA TGTGCCAGCAGCCTAGCACAGGTTAACTCTGGAAACACCATATATTTT. Protein: CASSLAQVNSGNTIYF.

This clone was counted once. V gene TRBV19 combines with J gene TRBJ2-1; 7 bases fit TRBD2. The junction had 14 bases not matched to a gene; V was cut back by 4 bases and J by 5 bases. This CDR3 comprises 17 residues. CDR1 LNHDA and CDR2 SQIVND come from the germline V gene (reference sequence). The DNA of the CDR3 is TGTGCCAGTAGTAGCCCGCCGGGGCGGGAGAAGAACAATGAGCAGTTCTTC. This translates into CASSSPPGREKNNEQFF.

This chain connects TRBV3-1 (or the pseudogene TRBV3-2) to TRBJ2-2; TRBD1 agrees at 7 bases. In germline, CDR1 is LGHDT, CDR2 YNNKEL (reference sequence). CDR3 length: 15 residues. Trimming removed 4 bases from V and 4 bases from J; junction bases left unmatched: 6. The CDR3 is CASSRWTGGTGELFF. CDR3 in DNA: TGTGCCAGCAGCCGATGGACAGGTGGCACCGGGGAGCTGTTTTTT.

The chain couples TRBV6-5 to TRBJ2-7; 7 bases are a match to TRBD2. CDR3 length equals 13 residues. After removal of 6 bases from V and 4 bases from J, the junction contained 6 bases not matched to a gene. From germline, CDR1 is MNHEY and CDR2 SVGAGI. For the CDR3, the DNA is TGTGCCAGCAGGTATGGGACTACATACGAGCAGTACTTC. This sequence encodes CASRYGTTYEQYF.

The rearrangement joins TRBV18 to TRBJ1-1; 8 nucleotides agree with TRBD1. Trimming took 6 bases from V and 0 from J; bases not matched to a gene: 6. The CDR3 is 15 residues long. CDR1 and CDR2 from the germline V gene are KGHSH and LQKENI. CDR3 region: CASSPGTGLNTEAFF. DNA of the CDR3: TGTGCCAGCTCGCCAGGGACAGGTTTGAACACTGAAGCTTTCTTT.

V usage is TRBV3-1 (or the pseudogene TRBV3-2) and J usage is TRBJ2-7; 8 nucleotides align to TRBD2. CDR3 size: 19 residues. V was pared by 1 base and J by 2 bases, with 16 bases of the junction left unmatched. Per the germline V gene, CDR1 is LGHDT and CDR2 is YNNKEL (reference sequence). CDR3 loop: CASSQGLVVGSGGPYEQYF. CDR3 sequence (DNA): TGTGCCAGCAGCCAAGGGTTAGTAGTGGGCAGCGGGGGCCCCTACGAGCAGTACTTC.

The rearrangement uses TRBV10-2 and TRBJ1-1; the match to TRBD1 covers 7 bases. The CDR3 sequence is 12 residues long. The germline V gene has CDR1 WSHSY and CDR2 SAAADI. The ends lost 5 bases at V and 5 bases at J; junction bases unmatched: 2. The chain's CDR3 is CASSHRGTEAFF. The CDR3 bases are TGCGCCAGCAGTCACAGGGGTACTGAAGCTTTCTTT.

This clone was counted once. V and J are TRBV28 and TRBJ1-2, with a weak D call TRBD1 (5 bases). With 6 bases removed from V and 2 bases from J, the gap between germline ends came to 16 bases. The germline CDR1 and CDR2 sequences are MDHEN and SYDVKM. The CDR3 extends over 15 amino acids. Here the CDR3 DNA reads TGTGCCAGCAGGTCCGGGAGGCAGGGCAACTATGGCTACACCTTC. It codes for CASRSGRQGNYGYTF.